Shown below are 5 T cell receptor beta chains from a single sample sequenced in a study of molecular identifiers for immune sequencing clone quantification. A single record per CDR3 protein comes from TCRdb applying MiXCR to the PCR reads. The table shows 400,000 to 600,000 distinct CDR3 sequences, with under 30% occurring only once. The source material was naive CD8+ T cells from blood, with Jurkat cell RNA spiked in. Subset given: FACS-sorted CD8+CD4-CCR7+CD45RA+ naive T cells. The receptors stem from a human donor in good health. Some libraries in this study had Jurkat cell RNA spiked in.

This clonotype was counted a few times. V and J are TRBV4-3 and TRBJ1-1, with TRBD1 matching 7 bases. The CDR3 consists of 16 residues. V was clipped by 0 bases and J by 0 bases; unmatched bases: 4. The V gene's germline CDR1 is LGHNA and CDR2 YSLEER. Written as DNA, the CDR3 is TGCGCCAGCAGCCAAGAGGCAGGGGGTTTGAACACTGAAGCTTTCTTT. Translated: CASSQEAGGLNTEAFF.

The chain has TRBV11-2 and TRBJ2-4, with TRBD1 as a possible D gene (6 bases). The CDR3 contains 19 residues. Per the germline V gene, CDR1 is SGHAT and CDR2 is FQNNGV. The germline V and J ends were trimmed by 5 bases and 0 bases, with 23 bases remaining between them. The CDR3 DNA reads as TGTGCCAGCAGCCGTACAGGGCGAGCGGTTTTATCAGCCAAAAACATTCAGTACTTC. Protein: CASSRTGRAVLSAKNIQYF. Based on the CDR3 plus reference TRBV11-2 and TRBJ2-4, the full variable domain is EAGVAQSPRYKIIEKRQSVAFWCNPISGHATLYWYQQILGQGPKLLIQFQNNGVVDDSQLPKDRFSAERLKGVDSTLKIQPAKLEDSAVYLCASSRTGRAVLSAKNIQYFGAGTRLSVL.

This chain connects TRBV6-1 to TRBJ1-5; a possible D gene is TRBD1 (6 bases). The CDR3 runs to 14 residues. V was shortened by 2 bases and J by 6 bases, with 11 bases between the two germline ends. The V gene's germline CDR1 is MNHNS and CDR2 SASEGT. CDR3 DNA: TGTGCCAGCAGTGAATATACAGGGCTTCAGCCCCAGCATTTT. The encoded protein is CASSEYTGLQPQHF.

This clonotype was detected many times. The chain couples TRBV7-9 to TRBJ2-3, with TRBD2 matching 9 bases. Germline-derived CDR1 and CDR2 are SEHNR and FQNEAQ (reference sequence). The CDR3 is 16 amino acids. With V trimmed by 4 bases and J by 6 bases, 11 bases remained unmatched. For the CDR3, the DNA is TGTGCCAGCAGCTACACAGCGGGGGGCCGATGGGATACGCAGTATTTT. It codes for CASSYTAGGRWDTQYF.

This chain connects TRBV6-2 or TRBV6-3 to TRBJ2-7; D remains unclear. V was trimmed by 2 bases and J by 2 bases, leaving 10 bases between them. Germline V gives CDR1 MNHEY, CDR2 SVGEGT. This CDR3 comprises 14 residues. CDR3 DNA sequence: TGTGCCAGCAGTTACCCGGACCGAGCCTACGAGCAGTACTTC. This gives the protein CASSYPDRAYEQYF.